The rows below give T cell receptor beta chains drawn from one sample of a study of T cell repertoires in cytomegalovirus infection. Each CDR3 protein is one row after TCRdb ran MiXCR on the reads. The table includes approximately 630,000 distinct CDR3 sequences, 20% to 25% detected once. The sequenced sample was CD8+ T cells from PBMCs. The receptors stem from a human donor in good health (CMV status not recorded). Some clones in this sample may be carry-over from other donors' samples. Both conserved end residues are part of each CDR3. The order of the fields is clone size, D gene, V gene, J gene, CDR3 DNA, CDR3 protein. A D gene is named only where the DNA matches it firmly. For some rows the clone size is stated as once, few or many, or as a class when expanded; others skip it.

clone size: -; D gene: -; V gene: TRBV15; J gene: TRBJ2-5; CDR3 DNA: TGTGCCACCCGGTCGGCTGAGAAGACCCAGTACTTC; CDR3 protein: CATRSAEKTQYF
clone size: -; D gene: TRBD1; V gene: TRBV7-9; J gene: TRBJ1-1; CDR3 DNA: TGTGCCAGCATAGGCGGGACAGGGGGCTGGAACACTGAAGCTTTCTTT; CDR3 protein: CASIGGTGGWNTEAFF
clone size: -; D gene: TRBD1; V gene: TRBV5-1; J gene: TRBJ2-1; CDR3 DNA: TGCGCCAGCAGCCAGACAGGGAATGGCTACAATGAGCAGTTCTTC; CDR3 protein: CASSQTGNGYNEQFF
clone size: once; D gene: -; V gene: TRBV6-5; J gene: TRBJ2-5; CDR3 DNA: TGTGCCAGCAGTTACGGGACACTAAAGGAAGAGACCCAGTACTTC; CDR3 protein: CASSYGTLKEETQYF
clone size: many; D gene: TRBD1; V gene: TRBV6-6; J gene: TRBJ1-3; CDR3 DNA: TGTGCCAGCAGTTACCGGACAGGATCTGGAAACACCATATATTTT; CDR3 protein: CASSYRTGSGNTIYF
clone size: few; D gene: -; V gene: TRBV19; J gene: TRBJ1-2; CDR3 DNA: TGTGCCAGTAGTCATCGTATAACTCCTAACTATGGCTACACCTTC; CDR3 protein: CASSHRITPNYGYTF
clone size: few; D gene: -; V gene: TRBV19; J gene: TRBJ2-1; CDR3 DNA: TGTGCCAGTACCGATTTGGTCTGGAGGGAAGTGCCCTACAATGAGCAGTTCTTC; CDR3 protein: CASTDLVWREVPYNEQFF
clone size: -; D gene: TRBD1; V gene: TRBV6-6; J gene: TRBJ1-5; CDR3 DNA: TGTGCCAGCAGTCACGAACAGGGGCAGTATAGCAATCAGCCCCAGCATTTT; CDR3 protein: CASSHEQGQYSNQPQHF
clone size: -; D gene: -; V gene: TRBV14; J gene: TRBJ1-6; CDR3 DNA: TGTGCCAGCAGCCAAGATTTACCCGTAAACTATAATTCACCCCTCCACTTT; CDR3 protein: CASSQDLPVNYNSPLHF
clone size: many; D gene: -; V gene: TRBV7-8; J gene: TRBJ1-1; CDR3 DNA: TGTGCCAGCAGCCCCACTCCGGCAGGGGAAAAAAACACTGAAGCTTTCTTT; CDR3 protein: CASSPTPAGEKNTEAFF
clone size: few; D gene: TRBD1; V gene: TRBV19; J gene: TRBJ2-6; CDR3 DNA: TGTGCCAGTAGGCCGACAGGGGGCTCTGGGGCCAACGTCCTGACTTTC; CDR3 protein: CASRPTGGSGANVLTF
clone size: few; D gene: -; V gene: TRBV29-1; J gene: TRBJ1-5; CDR3 DNA: TGCAGCGTTTCCAAAGGGCTCGGGCAGCCCCAGCATTTT; CDR3 protein: CSVSKGLGQPQHF
clone size: -; D gene: TRBD1; V gene: TRBV4-1; J gene: TRBJ2-2; CDR3 DNA: TGCGCCAGCAGCCAATTTCTGGACAGGGCTGGCACCGGGGAGCTGTTTTTT; CDR3 protein: CASSQFLDRAGTGELFF
clone size: -; D gene: -; V gene: TRBV28; J gene: TRBJ1-4; CDR3 DNA: TGTGCCAGCAGGACCCCGACAGGTTCTGTTGAAAAACTGTTTTTT; CDR3 protein: CASRTPTGSVEKLFF
clone size: -; D gene: TRBD2; V gene: TRBV11-2; J gene: TRBJ2-7; CDR3 DNA: TGTGCCAGCAGCCAAGCGGGCGGGACTATATCCTACGAGCAGTACTTC; CDR3 protein: CASSQAGGTISYEQYF
clone size: few; D gene: -; V gene: TRBV6-1; J gene: TRBJ2-3; CDR3 DNA: TGTGCCAGCAGTGCCGACGGCCGATCTTACACAGATACGCAGTATTTT; CDR3 protein: CASSADGRSYTDTQYF
clone size: few; D gene: TRBD1; V gene: TRBV12-3/TRBV12-4; J gene: TRBJ1-3; CDR3 DNA: TGTGCCAGCATGCAAATCGGACAGGCGGACACCATATATTTT; CDR3 protein: CASMQIGQADTIYF
clone size: -; D gene: -; V gene: TRBV29-1; J gene: TRBJ2-7; CDR3 DNA: TGCAGCGTTGAAGTACAGGCCTACGAGCAGTACTTC; CDR3 protein: CSVEVQAYEQYF
clone size: -; D gene: -; V gene: TRBV20-1; J gene: TRBJ2-1; CDR3 DNA: TGCAGTGCTTCCGGGACCTTCGGGGACAATGAGCAGTTCTTC; CDR3 protein: CSASGTFGDNEQFF
clone size: many; D gene: TRBD2; V gene: TRBV24-1; J gene: TRBJ2-3; CDR3 DNA: TGTGCCACCAGTGATTTCCCACTAGCGGGGGACACAGATACGCAGTATTTT; CDR3 protein: CATSDFPLAGDTDTQYF
clone size: few; D gene: -; V gene: TRBV29-1; J gene: TRBJ2-2; CDR3 DNA: TGCAGCGTTGAACCAGGTACCGGGGAGCTGTTTTTT; CDR3 protein: CSVEPGTGELFF
clone size: -; D gene: TRBD1; V gene: TRBV19; J gene: TRBJ1-2; CDR3 DNA: TGTGCCAGTCTGGACAGGGCAGCCTATGGCTACACCTTC; CDR3 protein: CASLDRAAYGYTF
clone size: -; D gene: -; V gene: TRBV29-1; J gene: TRBJ1-1; CDR3 DNA: TGCAGCGTTGAAGGAGACTTCTACCCGGGACAAGGAACTGAAGCTTTCTTT; CDR3 protein: CSVEGDFYPGQGTEAFF
clone size: -; D gene: -; V gene: TRBV24-1; J gene: TRBJ2-3; CDR3 DNA: TGTGCCACCAGTGATTCCGGGACACTACTCAACACAGATACGCAGTATTTT; CDR3 protein: CATSDSGTLLNTDTQYF
clone size: -; D gene: -; V gene: TRBV19; J gene: TRBJ1-2; CDR3 DNA: TGTGCCACCGGGGGCTACTATGGCTACACCTTC; CDR3 protein: CATGGYYGYTF
clone size: few; D gene: -; V gene: TRBV5-6; J gene: TRBJ2-7; CDR3 DNA: TGTGCCAGCAGCTTCGGACAGGGAGGGGGAAGGGGGCAGTACTTC; CDR3 protein: CASSFGQGGGRGQYF
clone size: many; D gene: -; V gene: TRBV7-9; J gene: TRBJ1-1; CDR3 DNA: TGTGCCAGCAGCCCCGGGGTAAGGAGCACTGAAGCTTTCTTT; CDR3 protein: CASSPGVRSTEAFF
clone size: -; D gene: -; V gene: TRBV11-3; J gene: TRBJ2-3; CDR3 DNA: TGTGCCAGCAGCTCCGGGACCGATAGGGGCACAGATACGCAGTATTTT; CDR3 protein: CASSSGTDRGTDTQYF
clone size: many; D gene: TRBD1; V gene: TRBV27; J gene: TRBJ1-5; CDR3 DNA: TGTGCCAGCAGTCGTGGACAGGGTTGGCAGCCCCAGCATTTT; CDR3 protein: CASSRGQGWQPQHF
clone size: -; D gene: -; V gene: TRBV5-5; J gene: TRBJ2-1; CDR3 DNA: TGTGCCAGCAGCTTGATTCCGGGGAGCAATGAGCAGTTCTTC; CDR3 protein: CASSLIPGSNEQFF
clone size: -; D gene: -; V gene: TRBV2; J gene: TRBJ2-1; CDR3 DNA: TGTGCCAGCAGTGAACGGTGGGGGACAAGACGTAATGAGCAGTTCTTC; CDR3 protein: CASSERWGTRRNEQFF